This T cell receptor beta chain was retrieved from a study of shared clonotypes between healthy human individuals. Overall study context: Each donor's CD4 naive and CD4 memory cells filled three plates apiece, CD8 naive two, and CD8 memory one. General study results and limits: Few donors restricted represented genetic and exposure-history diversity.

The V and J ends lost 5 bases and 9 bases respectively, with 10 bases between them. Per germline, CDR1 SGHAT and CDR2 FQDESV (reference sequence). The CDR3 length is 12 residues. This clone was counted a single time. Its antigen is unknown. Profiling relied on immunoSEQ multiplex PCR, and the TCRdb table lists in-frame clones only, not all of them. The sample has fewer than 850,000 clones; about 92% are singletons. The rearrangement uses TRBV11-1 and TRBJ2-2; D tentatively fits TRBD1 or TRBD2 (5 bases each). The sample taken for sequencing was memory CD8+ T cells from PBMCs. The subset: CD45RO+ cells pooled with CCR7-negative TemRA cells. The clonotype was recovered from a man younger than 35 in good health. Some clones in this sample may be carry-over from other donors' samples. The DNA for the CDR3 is TGTGCCAGCAGCCAGGGAGCCTGGGAGCTGTTTTTT. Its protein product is CASSQGAWELFF.